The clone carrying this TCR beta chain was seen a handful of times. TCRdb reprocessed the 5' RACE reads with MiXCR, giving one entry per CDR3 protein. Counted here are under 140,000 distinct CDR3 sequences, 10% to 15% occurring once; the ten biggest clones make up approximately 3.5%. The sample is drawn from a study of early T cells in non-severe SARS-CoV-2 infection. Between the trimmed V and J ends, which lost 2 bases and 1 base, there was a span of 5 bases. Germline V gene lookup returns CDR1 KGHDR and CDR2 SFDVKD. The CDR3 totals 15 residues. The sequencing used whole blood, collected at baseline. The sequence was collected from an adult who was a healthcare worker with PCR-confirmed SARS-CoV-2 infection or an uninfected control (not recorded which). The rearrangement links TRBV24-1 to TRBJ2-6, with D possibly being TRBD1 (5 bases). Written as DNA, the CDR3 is TGTGCCACCAGTGATTCAGGGTCTGGGGCCAACGTCCTGACTTTC. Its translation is CATSDSGSGANVLTF.